Sequencing of this T cell receptor (beta chain) was carried out in a study of blood T cell repertoires in COVID-19. Across the study: Samples came from the United States, Italy and Spain, spanning acute and convalescent COVID-19.

Germline lookup yields CDR1 LGHDT and CDR2 YNNKEL (reference sequence). The CDR3 runs 13 residues. V shed 6 bases and J shed 3 bases, with 12 bases lying between them. Here immunoSEQ multiplex PCR was the method, and the copy in TCRdb shows in-frame clones only, minus some. The table records around 270,000 clones, roughly 91% of them present only once. The rearrangement uses TRBV3-1 (or the pseudogene TRBV3-2) and TRBJ2-7; perhaps TRBD1 as D (5 bases). The clonotype was recovered from a man in his forties with acute or convalescent COVID-19. The sample comprised peripheral blood. CDR3 protein: CASRGNQGYEQYF. CDR3 DNA: TGTGCCAGCAGAGGAAATCAGGGCTACGAGCAGTACTTC.